This TCR beta chain was found in a study of T cell repertoires in cytomegalovirus infection. About the research overall: Shared public TCR beta signatures pointed to both CMV infection and a matching HLA type. Study-wide points: The cumulative frequency of public TCR beta families distinguished individuals who carried CMV together with the relevant HLA. The response measured ex vivo was dominated by TCR beta clonotypes (HLA-C-restricted and CMV-specific).

This clonotype has just a few counts. Its cognate antigen is unknown. TCRdb recomputed calls from the reads with MiXCR, one row per CDR3 protein. Seen here are more than 200,000 distinct CDR3 sequences, approximately 9.1% observed once, and the top ten hold more than 12%. V lost 6 bases, J lost 7 bases, and 14 bases stayed unmatched. The CDR3 has 16 amino acids. Germline CDR1 reads DFQATT; CDR2 reads SNEGSKA (reference sequence). The receptor was isolated from a human donor in good health (CMV status not recorded). Some clones in this sample may be carry-over from other donors' samples. This chain connects TRBV20-1 to TRBJ2-1; 11 bases fit TRBD2. Specimen: PBMCs. CDR3 DNA sequence: TGCAGTGCCTACGATTTAGCGGGAGGGCCGATGAATGAGCAGTTCTTC. Its translation is CSAYDLAGGPMNEQFF.